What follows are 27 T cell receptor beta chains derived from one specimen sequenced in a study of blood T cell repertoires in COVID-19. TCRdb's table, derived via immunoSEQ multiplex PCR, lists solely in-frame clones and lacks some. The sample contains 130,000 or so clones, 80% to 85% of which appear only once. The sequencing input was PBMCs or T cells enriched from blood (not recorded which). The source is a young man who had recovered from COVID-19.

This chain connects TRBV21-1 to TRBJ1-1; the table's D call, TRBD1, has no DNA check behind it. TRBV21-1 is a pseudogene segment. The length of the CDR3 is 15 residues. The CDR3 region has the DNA TGTGCCAGCAGCAAACCTCCCGACAGGGAAACTGAAGCTTTCTTT. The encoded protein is CASSKPPDRETEAFF.

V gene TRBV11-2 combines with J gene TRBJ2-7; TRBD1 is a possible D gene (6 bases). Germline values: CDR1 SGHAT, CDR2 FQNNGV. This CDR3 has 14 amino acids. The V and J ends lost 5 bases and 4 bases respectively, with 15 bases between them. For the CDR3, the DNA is TGTGCCAGCAGCGCCCGGGACACCGCGTACGAGCAGTACGTC. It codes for CASSARDTAYEQYV.

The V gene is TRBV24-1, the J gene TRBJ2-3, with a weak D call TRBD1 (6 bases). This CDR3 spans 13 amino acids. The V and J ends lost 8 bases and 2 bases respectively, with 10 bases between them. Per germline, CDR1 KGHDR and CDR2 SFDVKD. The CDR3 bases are TGTGCCACCAACCAGGGGTCCACAGATACGCAGTATTTT. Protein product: CATNQGSTDTQYF.

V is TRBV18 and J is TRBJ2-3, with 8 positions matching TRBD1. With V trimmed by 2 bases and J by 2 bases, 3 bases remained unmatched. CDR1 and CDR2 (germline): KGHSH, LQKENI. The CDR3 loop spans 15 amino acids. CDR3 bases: TGTGCCAGCTCACCAGGACAGGGCAACACAGATACGCAGTATTTT. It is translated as CASSPGQGNTDTQYF.

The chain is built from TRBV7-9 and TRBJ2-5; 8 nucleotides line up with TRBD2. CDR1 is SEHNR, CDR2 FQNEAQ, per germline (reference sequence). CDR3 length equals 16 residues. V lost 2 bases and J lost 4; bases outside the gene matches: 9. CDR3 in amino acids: CASSLFSGAGGETQYF. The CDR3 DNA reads TGTGCCAGCAGCTTATTTAGCGGGGCCGGCGGAGAGACCCAGTACTTC.

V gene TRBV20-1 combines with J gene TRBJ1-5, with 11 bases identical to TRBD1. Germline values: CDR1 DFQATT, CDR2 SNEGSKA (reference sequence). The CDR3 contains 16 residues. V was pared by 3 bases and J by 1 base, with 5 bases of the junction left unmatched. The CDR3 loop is CSASLDRGLSNQPQHF. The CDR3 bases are TGCAGTGCTAGTCTGGACAGGGGGCTAAGCAATCAGCCCCAGCATTTT.

The CDR3 region is CAISEGGTSGRNNEQFF. The CDR3 nucleotides are TGTGCCATCAGTGAAGGGGGGACTAGCGGGAGGAATAATGAGCAGTTCTTC. The rearrangement joins TRBV10-3 to TRBJ2-1; 15 bases are shared with TRBD2. V trimming: 3 bases; J trimming: 7 bases; junction bases outside the gene matches: 7. CDR1 and CDR2 from the germline V gene are ENHRY and SYGVKD. The length of the CDR3 is 17 residues.

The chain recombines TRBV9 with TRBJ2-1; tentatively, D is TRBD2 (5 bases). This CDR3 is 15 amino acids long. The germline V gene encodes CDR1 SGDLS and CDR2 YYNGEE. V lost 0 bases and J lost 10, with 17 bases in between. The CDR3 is CASSVATRELGEQFF. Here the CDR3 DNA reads TGTGCCAGCAGCGTAGCTACGAGGGAGTTGGGAGAGCAGTTCTTC.

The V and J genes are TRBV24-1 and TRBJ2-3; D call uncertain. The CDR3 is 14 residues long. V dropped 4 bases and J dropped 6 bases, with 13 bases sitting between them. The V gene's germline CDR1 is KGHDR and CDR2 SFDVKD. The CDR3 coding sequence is TGTGCCACCAGTGACGCTCGAGGAGCGGATACGCAGTATTTT. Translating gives CATSDARGADTQYF.

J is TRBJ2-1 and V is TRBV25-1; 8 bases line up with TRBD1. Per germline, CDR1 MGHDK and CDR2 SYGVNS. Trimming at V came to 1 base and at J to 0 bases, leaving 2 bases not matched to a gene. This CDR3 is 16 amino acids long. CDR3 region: CASSEWGQVSYNEQFF. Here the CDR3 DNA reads TGTGCCAGCAGTGAATGGGGACAGGTCTCCTACAATGAGCAGTTCTTC.

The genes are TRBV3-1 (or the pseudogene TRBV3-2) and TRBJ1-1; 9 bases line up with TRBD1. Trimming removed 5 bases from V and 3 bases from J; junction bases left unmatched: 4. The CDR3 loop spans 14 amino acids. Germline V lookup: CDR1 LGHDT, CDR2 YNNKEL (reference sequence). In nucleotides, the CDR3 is TGTGCCAGCAGCATACAGGGGGCGGACACTGAAGCTTTCTTT. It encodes CASSIQGADTEAFF.

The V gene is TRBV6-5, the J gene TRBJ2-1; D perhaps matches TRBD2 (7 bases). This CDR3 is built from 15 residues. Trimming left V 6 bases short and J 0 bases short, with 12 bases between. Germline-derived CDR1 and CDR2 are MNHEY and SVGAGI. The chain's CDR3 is CASRAAGASYNEQFF. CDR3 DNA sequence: TGTGCCAGCAGGGCCGCGGGGGCCTCCTACAATGAGCAGTTCTTC.

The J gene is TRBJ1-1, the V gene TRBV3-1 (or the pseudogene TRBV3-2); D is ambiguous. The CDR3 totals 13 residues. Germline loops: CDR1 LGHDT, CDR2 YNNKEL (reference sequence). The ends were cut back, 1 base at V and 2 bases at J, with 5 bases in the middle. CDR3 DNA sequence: TGTGCCAGCAGCCAAGGTAAAAACACTGAAGCTTTCTTT. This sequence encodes CASSQGKNTEAFF.

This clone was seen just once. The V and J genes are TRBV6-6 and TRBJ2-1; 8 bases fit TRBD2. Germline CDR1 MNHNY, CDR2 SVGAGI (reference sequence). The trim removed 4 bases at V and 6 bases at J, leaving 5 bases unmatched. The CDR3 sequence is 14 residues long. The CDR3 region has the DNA TGTGCCAGCAGTTTAGCGGGACTGGCCAATGAGCAGTTCTTC. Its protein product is CASSLAGLANEQFF.

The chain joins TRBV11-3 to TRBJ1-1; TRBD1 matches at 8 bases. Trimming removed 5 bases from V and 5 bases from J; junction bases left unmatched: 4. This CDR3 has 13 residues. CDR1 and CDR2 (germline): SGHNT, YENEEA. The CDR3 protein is CASSLTGVTEAFF. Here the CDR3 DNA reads TGTGCCAGCAGCCTGACAGGGGTTACTGAAGCTTTCTTT.

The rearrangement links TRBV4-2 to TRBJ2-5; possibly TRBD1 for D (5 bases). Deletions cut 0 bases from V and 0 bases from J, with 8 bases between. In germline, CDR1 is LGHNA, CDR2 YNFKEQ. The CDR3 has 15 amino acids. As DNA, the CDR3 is TGTGCCAGCAGCCAAGATCCAGGGAACCAAGAGACCCAGTACTTC. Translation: CASSQDPGNQETQYF.

The CDR3 bases are TGTGCCAGCACCCCGGGACAGGGATGGGGCTCCTATAATTCACCCCTCCACTTT. The encoded protein is CASTPGQGWGSYNSPLHF. The gene calls are TRBV21-1 and TRBJ1-6; the table gives TRBD1 as D, unverified against the DNA. TRBV21-1 counts as a pseudogene. This CDR3 region has 18 residues.

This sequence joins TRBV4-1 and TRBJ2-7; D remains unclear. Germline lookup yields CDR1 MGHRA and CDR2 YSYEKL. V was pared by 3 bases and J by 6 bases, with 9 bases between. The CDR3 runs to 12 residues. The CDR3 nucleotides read TGCGCCAGCAGCCAGGTCGGTGGCGAGCAGTACTTC. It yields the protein CASSQVGGEQYF.

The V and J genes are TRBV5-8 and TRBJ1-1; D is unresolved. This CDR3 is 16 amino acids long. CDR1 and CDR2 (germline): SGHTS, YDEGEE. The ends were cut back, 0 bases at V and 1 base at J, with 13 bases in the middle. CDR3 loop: CASSLAVRQTNTEAFF. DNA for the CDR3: TGTGCCAGCAGCTTGGCCGTTAGACAAACGAACACTGAAGCTTTCTTT.

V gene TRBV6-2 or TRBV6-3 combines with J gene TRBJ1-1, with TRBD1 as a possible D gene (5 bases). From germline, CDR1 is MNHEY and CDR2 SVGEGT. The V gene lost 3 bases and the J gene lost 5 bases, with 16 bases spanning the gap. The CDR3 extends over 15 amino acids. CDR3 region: CASSYGGSAGTEAFF. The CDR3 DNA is TGTGCCAGCAGTTATGGGGGATCTGCGGGGACTGAAGCTTTCTTT.

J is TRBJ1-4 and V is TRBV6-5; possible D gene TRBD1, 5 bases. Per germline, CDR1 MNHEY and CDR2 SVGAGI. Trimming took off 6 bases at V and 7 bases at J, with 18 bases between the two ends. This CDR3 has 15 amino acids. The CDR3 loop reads CASRNSGSRSEKLFF. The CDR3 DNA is TGTGCCAGCAGAAACTCAGGGTCCCGGAGTGAAAAACTGTTTTTT.

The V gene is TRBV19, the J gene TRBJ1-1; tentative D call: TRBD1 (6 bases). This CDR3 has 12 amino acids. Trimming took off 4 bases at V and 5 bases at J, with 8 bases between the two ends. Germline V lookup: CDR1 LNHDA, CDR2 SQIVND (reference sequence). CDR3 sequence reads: CASSKQGTEAFF. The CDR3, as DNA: TGTGCCAGTAGTAAACAGGGAACTGAAGCTTTCTTT.

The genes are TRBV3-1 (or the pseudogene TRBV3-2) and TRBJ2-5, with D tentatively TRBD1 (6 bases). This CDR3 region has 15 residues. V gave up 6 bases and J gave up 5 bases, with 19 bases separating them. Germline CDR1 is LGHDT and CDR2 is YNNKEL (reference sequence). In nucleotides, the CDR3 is TGTGCCAGCAGTCATTCCGGGACAAAGGGGGAGACCCAGTACTTC. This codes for CASSHSGTKGETQYF.

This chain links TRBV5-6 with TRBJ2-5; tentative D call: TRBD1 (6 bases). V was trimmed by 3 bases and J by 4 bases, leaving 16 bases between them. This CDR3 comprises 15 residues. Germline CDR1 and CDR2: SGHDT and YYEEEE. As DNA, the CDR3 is TGTGCCAGCAGCTGGCCAAGGACAGTCGGAGAGACCCAGTACTTC. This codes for CASSWPRTVGETQYF. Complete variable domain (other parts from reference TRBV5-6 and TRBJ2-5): DAGVTQSPTHLIKTRGQQVTLRCSPKSGHDTVSWYQQALGQGPQFIFQYYEEEERQRGNFPDRFSGHQFPNYSSELNVNALLLGDSALYLCASSWPRTVGETQYFGPGTRLLVL.

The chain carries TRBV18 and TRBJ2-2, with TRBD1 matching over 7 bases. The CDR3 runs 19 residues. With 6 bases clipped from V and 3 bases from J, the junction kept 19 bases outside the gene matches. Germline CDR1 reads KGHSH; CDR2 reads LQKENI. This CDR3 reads CASSTGLNWGQQDTGELFF. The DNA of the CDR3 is TGTGCCAGCTCGACTGGACTTAATTGGGGACAGCAGGACACCGGGGAGCTGTTTTTT.

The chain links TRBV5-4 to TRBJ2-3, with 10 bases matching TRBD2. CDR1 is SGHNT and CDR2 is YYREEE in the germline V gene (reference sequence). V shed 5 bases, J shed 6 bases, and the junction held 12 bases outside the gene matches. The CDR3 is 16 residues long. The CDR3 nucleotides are TGTGCCAGCAGTTCCAAGCGGGGGGGCGAAACGGATACGCAGTATTTT. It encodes CASSSKRGGETDTQYF.

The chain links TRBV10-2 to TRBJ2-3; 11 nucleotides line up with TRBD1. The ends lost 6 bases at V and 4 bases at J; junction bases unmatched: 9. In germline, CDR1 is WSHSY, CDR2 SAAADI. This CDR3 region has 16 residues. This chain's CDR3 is CASSVRGQGVSDTQYF. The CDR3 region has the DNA TGCGCCAGCAGCGTCCGGGGACAGGGGGTCTCAGATACGCAGTATTTT.